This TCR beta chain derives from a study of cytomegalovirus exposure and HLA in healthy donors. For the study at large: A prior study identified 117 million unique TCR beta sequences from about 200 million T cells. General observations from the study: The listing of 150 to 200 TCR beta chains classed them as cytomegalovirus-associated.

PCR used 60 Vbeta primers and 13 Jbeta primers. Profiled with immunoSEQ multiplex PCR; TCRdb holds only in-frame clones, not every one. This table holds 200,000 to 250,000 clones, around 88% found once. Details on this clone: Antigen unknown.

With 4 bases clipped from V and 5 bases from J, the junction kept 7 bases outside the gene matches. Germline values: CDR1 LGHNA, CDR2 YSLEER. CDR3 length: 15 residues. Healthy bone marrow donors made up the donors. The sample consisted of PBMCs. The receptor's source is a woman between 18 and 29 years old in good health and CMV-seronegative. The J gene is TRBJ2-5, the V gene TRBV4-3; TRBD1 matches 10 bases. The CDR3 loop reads CASSRRQGAGETQYF. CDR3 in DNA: TGCGCCAGCAGCCGGAGACAGGGGGCGGGCGAGACCCAGTACTTC.